The clone carrying this TCR beta chain was picked up many times. Its specificity is unknown. These data come from a study of regulatory T cells in long-lasting Graves disease. Trimming cost V 6 bases and J 6 bases; bases outside gene matches: 8. CDR1 SQVTM and CDR2 ANQGSEA come from the germline V gene. The CDR3 is 13 amino acids. CDR3 regions were amplified by Arm-PCR using iRepertoire HTBI primers to build TCR beta libraries. TCRdb re-analysed the multiplex PCR reads in MiXCR, keeping a single row per CDR3 protein. The sample includes 600,000 to 650,000 distinct CDR3 sequences, around 15% seen only once; the top ten take about 18%. Study-wide results and caveats: When disease was persistent, TRBV28, TRBJ1-2 and TRBJ2-5 were the favored segments.

The sample's time point: newly diagnosed GD, antithyroid drugs for less than 3 months. Scientists built the TCR library using RNA that was extracted from PBMCs. These data also formed part of another study, on T cells in Graves' hyperthyroidism and ophthalmopathy. As that report states: Hyperthyroidism had been newly diagnosed in patients aged 18 to 65, and its duration was under 2 months.

The receptor was isolated from a young woman with Graves disease. The specimen comprised peripheral blood mononuclear cells (PBMCs), sampled at new diagnosis, from a patient treated with antithyroid drugs. This rearrangement joins TRBV29-1 to TRBJ1-1; 9 bases match TRBD1. CDR3 amino acids: CSVSSDRGAEAFF. Written as DNA, the CDR3 is TGCAGCGTGTCCTCGGACAGGGGCGCTGAAGCTTTCTTT.